This entry concerns a single T cell receptor (beta chain). Its antigen target is currently unknown. The sample holds no much larger clone one base away, and base qualities are not on file. The V end loses 4 bases and the J end loses 5 bases, and a stretch of 8 bases separates them. Reading the germline V gene gives CDR1 WSHSY and CDR2 SAAADI. Reading from cysteine to phenylalanine, the CDR3 counts 12 amino acids. CDR3 DNA only is kept here, 36 bases in frame from base 1. The immunoSEQ Assay, a bias-controlled multiplex PCR, was used to amplify TCRbeta CDR3 regions from genomic DNA. The authors' pipeline ran thus. The number of nucleated cells in each sample was estimated by amplification of reference gene primers within the assay. To quantify the absolute abundance of each unique TCRbeta CDR3 rearrangement, sequence reads were collapsed and filtered. For each sample, productive Simpson clonality was calculated by taking the square root of Simpson's diversity index across productive rearrangements. Held by TCRdb, this immuneACCESS table contains in-frame sequences only and omits some clones. Under half of the omission traces to an unresolved V gene where checked; the cause of the rest is unknown. The DNA was the basis for D and trimming; V, J and clone size are from that table. This sample lists 200,000 or so clones; roughly 80% were detected once. 10% of the sample is taken by the ten largest.

This sample was included in a study of blood T cell repertoires in COVID-19 (dated by TCRdb to 2019 to 2021). With regard to the full study: The collaborator samples originated in the United States, Italy and Spain and spanned the acute and convalescent phases of COVID-19. Sample metadata almost always included a de-identified subject ID, COVID-19 status, age in years and sex. Samples came from the ongoing ImmuneRACE study (first 160 participants) plus 1,254 subjects from 6 global collaborators. Where available, HLA class I and class II types were obtained from metadata supplied by the sample provider rather than from assay-based typing. A freely available public database, intended as a resource for researchers studying the immune response to SARS-CoV-2, is where the repertoires were released. Subjects who had been exposed to COVID-19, were actively infected with it, or had recovered from it provided the deeply sampled blood TCRbeta repertoires that made up the dataset. The prospective study material was composed of cDNA or gDNA derived from T cells, B-cell-depleted T cells, or PBMCs.

Collaborating institutions collected whole blood in K2EDTA tubes following their own protocols. For TCRbeta analysis, collaborator samples were shipped as frozen whole blood, as isolated PBMCs, or as DNA extracted from either sample type. The research as a whole found: Clinical and demographic metadata were provided uncurated, with the amount varying by source and participant.

The chain uses TRBV10-2 and TRBJ2-5; TRBD1 is a possible D gene, resting on 6 matching bases. The sample taken for sequencing was peripheral blood. This clonotype was sampled from a woman aged 80 or over with acute or convalescent COVID-19. The CDR3 corresponds to CASSGQGETQYF. The nucleotide sequence reads TGCGCCAGCAGTGGGCAGGGGGAGACCCAGTACTTC.